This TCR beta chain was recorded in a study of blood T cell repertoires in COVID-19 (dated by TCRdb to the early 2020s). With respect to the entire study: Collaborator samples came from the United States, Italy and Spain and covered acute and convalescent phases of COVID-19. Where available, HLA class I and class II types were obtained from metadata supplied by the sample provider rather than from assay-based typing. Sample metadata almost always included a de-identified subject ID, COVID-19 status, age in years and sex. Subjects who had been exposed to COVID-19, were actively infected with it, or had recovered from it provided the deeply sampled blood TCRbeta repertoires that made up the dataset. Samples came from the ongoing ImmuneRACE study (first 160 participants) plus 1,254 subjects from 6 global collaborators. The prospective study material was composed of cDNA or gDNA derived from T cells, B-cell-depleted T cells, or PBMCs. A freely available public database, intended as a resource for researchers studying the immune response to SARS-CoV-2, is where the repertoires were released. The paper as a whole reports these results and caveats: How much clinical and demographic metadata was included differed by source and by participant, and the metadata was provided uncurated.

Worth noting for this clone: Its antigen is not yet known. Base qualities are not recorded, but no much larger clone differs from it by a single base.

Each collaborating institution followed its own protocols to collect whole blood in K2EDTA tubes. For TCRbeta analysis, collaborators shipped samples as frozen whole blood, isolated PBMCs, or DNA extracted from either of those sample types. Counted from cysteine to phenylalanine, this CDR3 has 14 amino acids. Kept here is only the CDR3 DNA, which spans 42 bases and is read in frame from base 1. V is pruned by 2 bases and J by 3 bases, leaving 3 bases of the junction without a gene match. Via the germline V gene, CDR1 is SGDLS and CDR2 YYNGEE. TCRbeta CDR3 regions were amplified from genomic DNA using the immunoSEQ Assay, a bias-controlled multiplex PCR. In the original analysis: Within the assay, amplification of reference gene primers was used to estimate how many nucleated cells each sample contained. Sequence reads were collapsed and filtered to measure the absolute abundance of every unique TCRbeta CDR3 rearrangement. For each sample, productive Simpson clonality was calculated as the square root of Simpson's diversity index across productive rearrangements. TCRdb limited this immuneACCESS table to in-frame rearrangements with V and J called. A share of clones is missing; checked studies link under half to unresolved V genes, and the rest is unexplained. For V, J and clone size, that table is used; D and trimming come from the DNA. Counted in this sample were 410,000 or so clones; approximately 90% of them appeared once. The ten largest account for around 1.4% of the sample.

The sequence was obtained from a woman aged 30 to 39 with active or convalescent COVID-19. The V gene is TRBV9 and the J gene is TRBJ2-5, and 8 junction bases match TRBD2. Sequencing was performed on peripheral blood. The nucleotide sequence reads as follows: TGTGCCAGCAGCGTTAGCGGGGTAAAAGAGACCCAGTACTTC. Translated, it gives CASSVSGVKETQYF.